The text below deals with one TCR beta chain. As yet, its antigen is unknown. The same CDR3 is also encoded by other DNA sequences in this sample. This table comes from immunoSEQ multiplex PCR, and its TCRdb copy is limited to in-frame clones, with some not included. The sample has some 2.3 million clones, roughly 93% seen once; the top ten hold about 0.39%. Adult donors, all healthy and HIV-negative, had no recent acute infections or vaccinations. This specimen comes from a study of shared clonotypes between healthy human individuals. General study results and limits: Among donors, sharing of clonotypes was expected to be affected by sequencing depth. As a rule, naive subsets had a larger estimated richness than memory subsets. Sampling covered blood only; tissue repertoires likely differ.

Germline lookup yields CDR1 SQVTM and CDR2 ANQGSEA. With 4 bases removed from V and 3 bases from J, the gap between germline ends came to 13 bases. The CDR3 is 13 residues long. The rearrangement uses TRBV29-1 and TRBJ2-7; D is unresolved. This receptor was taken from a man aged 18 to 30 in good health. Some clones in this sample may be carry-over from other donors' samples. Sequencing input: naive CD4+ T cells from PBMCs. Regarding subset: CD45RA+ positively selected. The CDR3 spells CSVAGRASYEQYF. The CDR3 bases are TGCAGCGTTGCCGGCAGAGCGAGCTACGAGCAGTACTTC.